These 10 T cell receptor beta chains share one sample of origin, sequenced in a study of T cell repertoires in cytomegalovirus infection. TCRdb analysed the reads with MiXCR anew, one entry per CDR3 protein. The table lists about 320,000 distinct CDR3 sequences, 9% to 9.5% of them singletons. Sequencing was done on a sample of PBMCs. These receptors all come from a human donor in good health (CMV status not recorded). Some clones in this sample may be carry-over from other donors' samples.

The CDR3 coding sequence is TGCAGCGCCTCCCCGACGGGGGGGGCCGGGGAGCTGTTTTTT. It yields the protein CSASPTGGAGELFF. The chain combines TRBV29-1 with TRBJ2-2; TRBD2 matches 8 bases. The CDR3 is 14 residues long. Per the germline V gene, CDR1 is SQVTM and CDR2 is ANQGSEA. With V trimmed by 7 bases and J by 6 bases, 10 bases remained unmatched.

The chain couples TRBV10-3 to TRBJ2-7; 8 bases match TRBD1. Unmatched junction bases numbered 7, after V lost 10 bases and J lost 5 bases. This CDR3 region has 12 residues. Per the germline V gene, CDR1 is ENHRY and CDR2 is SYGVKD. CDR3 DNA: TGTGCCAACGGACAGGGTCCGGACGAGCAGTACTTC. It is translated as CANGQGPDEQYF.

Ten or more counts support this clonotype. The CDR3 region has the DNA TGTGCCAGCAGCTTAGCGAGGACAGGGGCGAGTGAGCAGTTCTTC. This sequence encodes CASSLARTGASEQFF. V usage is TRBV7-2 and J usage is TRBJ2-1; 9 bases fit TRBD1. The CDR3 has 15 residues. The V segment lost 0 bases and the J segment 9 bases; nucleotides outside the gene matches: 6. From germline, CDR1 is SGHTA and CDR2 FQGNSA.

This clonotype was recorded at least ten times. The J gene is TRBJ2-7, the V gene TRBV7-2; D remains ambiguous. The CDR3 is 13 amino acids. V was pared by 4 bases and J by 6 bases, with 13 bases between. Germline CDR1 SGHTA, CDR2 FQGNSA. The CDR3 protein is CASSSPMKGEQYF. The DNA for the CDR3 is TGTGCCAGCAGCTCACCAATGAAGGGCGAGCAGTACTTC. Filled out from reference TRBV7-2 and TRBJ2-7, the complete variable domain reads GAGVSQSPSNKVTEKGKDVELRCDPISGHTALYWYRQSLGQGLEFLIYFQGNSAPDKSGLPSDRFSAERTGGSVSTLTIQRTQQEDSAVYLCASSSPMKGEQYFGPGTRLTVT.

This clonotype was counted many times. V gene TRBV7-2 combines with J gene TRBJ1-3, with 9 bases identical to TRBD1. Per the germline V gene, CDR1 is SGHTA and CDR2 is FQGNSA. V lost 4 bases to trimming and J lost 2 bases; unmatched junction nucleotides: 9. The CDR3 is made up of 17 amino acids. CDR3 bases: TGTGCCAGCAGCTACCTAGGGACAGGGACAACTGGAAACACCATATATTTT. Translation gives CASSYLGTGTTGNTIYF.

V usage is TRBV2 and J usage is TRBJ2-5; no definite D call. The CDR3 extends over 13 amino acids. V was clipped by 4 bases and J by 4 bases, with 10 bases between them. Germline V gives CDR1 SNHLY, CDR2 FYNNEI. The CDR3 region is CASSARGGETQYF. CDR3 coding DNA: TGTGCCAGCAGTGCGAGAGGCGGAGAGACCCAGTACTTC.

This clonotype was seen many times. CDR3 nucleotide sequence: TGTGCCAGCAGCTTTCTTAAGGGACAGGGCACCTACGAGCAGTACTTC. Protein: CASSFLKGQGTYEQYF. The V gene is TRBV7-2, the J gene TRBJ2-7; 9 nucleotides match TRBD1. Unmatched junction bases numbered 8, after V lost 3 bases and J lost 2 bases. Germline CDR1 is SGHTA and CDR2 is FQGNSA. This CDR3 has 16 residues.

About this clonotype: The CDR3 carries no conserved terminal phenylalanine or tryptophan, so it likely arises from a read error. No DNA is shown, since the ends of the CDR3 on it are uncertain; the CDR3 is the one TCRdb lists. CDR3 in amino acids: CASSFSGRLQETQDH. The rearrangement joins TRBV7-2 to TRBJ2-5. Germline CDR1 and CDR2: SGHTA and FQGNSA. The CDR3 is made up of 15 amino acids, end residues included.

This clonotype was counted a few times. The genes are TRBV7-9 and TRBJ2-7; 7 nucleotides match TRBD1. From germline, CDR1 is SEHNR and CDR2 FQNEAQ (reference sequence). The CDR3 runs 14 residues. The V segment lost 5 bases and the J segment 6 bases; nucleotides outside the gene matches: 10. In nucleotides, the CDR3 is TGTGCCAGCAGCCCGACGACAGGGCCGGGCGAGCAGTACTTC. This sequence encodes CASSPTTGPGEQYF.

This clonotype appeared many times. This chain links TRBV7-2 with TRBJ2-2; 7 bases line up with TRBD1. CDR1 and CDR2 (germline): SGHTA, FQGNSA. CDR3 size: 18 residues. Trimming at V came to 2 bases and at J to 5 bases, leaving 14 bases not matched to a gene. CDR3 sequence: CASSLPSIGQVGTGELFF. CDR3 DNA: TGTGCCAGCAGCTTACCGAGCATAGGACAGGTTGGGACCGGGGAGCTGTTTTTT.